The clone carrying this T cell receptor (beta chain) was observed once. The antigen is unknown. Clones were read by immunoSEQ multiplex PCR, and TCRdb kept only the in-frame ones, dropping some. The sample comprises roughly 10,000 clones, 63% of which are singletons, and 15% to 20% rests with the top ten. The treatment: 15 Gy SBRT to primary tumor, nephrectomy 4 weeks later. The tumor was a clear cell renal cell carcinoma. The source of the sample is a study of radiation and T cells in renal cell carcinoma. The study, taken as a whole, reports: Dominant CDR3 motifs occupied more repertoire in irradiated than control tumors.

Unmatched junction bases numbered 2, after V lost 5 bases and J lost 6 bases. This CDR3 is built from 12 residues. The germline V gene encodes CDR1 SQVTM and CDR2 ANQGSEA. The TCR was taken from a woman between 45 and 60 years old with renal cell carcinoma. The sequencing here drew on tumor tissue, taken from a patient whose treatment included radiotherapy and nephrectomy. J is TRBJ2-1 and V is TRBV29-1; 9 bases are shared with TRBD2. CDR3 in DNA: TGCAGCGTTCTGCGGGGGGGCAATGAGCAGTTCTTC. Translated, it gives CSVLRGGNEQFF.